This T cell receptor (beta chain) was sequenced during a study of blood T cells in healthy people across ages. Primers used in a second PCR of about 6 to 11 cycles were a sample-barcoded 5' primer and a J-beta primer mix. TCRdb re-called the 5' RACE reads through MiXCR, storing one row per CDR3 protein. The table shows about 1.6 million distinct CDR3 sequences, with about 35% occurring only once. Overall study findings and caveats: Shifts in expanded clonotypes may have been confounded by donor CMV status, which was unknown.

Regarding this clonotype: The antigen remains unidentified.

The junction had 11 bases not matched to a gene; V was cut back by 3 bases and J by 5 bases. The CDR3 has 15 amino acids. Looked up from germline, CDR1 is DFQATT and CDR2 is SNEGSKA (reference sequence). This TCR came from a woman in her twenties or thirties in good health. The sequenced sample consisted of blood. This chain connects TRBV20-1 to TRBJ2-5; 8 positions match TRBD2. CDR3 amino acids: CSARKRAGVGETQYF. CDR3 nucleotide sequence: TGCAGTGCTAGGAAACGAGCGGGAGTGGGTGAGACCCAGTACTTC.